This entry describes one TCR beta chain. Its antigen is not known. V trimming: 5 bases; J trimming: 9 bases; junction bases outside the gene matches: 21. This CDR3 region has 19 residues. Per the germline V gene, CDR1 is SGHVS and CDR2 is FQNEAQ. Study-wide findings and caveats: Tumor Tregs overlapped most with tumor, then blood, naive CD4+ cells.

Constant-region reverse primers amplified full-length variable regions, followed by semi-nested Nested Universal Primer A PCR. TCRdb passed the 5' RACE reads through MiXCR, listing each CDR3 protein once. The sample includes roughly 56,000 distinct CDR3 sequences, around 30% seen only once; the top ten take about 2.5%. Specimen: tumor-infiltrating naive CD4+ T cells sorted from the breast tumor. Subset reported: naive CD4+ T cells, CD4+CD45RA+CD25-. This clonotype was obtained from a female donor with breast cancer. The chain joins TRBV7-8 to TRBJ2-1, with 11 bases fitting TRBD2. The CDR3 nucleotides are TGTGCCAGCAGCAAGAGACAGTTCATAGCGGGAGGGGCTCTGAGTGAGCAGTTCTTC. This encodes CASSKRQFIAGGALSEQFF.